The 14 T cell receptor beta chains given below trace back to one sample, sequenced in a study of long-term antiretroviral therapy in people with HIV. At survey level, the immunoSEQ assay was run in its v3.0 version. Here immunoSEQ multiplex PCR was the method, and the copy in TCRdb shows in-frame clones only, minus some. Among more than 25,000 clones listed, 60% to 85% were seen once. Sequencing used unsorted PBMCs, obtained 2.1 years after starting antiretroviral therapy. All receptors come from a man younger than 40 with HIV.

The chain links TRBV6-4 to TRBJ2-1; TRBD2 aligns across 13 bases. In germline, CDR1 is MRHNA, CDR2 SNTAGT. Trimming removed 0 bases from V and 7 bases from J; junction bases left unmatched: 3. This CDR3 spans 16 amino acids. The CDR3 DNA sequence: TGTGCCAGCAGTGACTCCGGGACTAGCGGGGTAAATGAGCAGTTCTTC. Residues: CASSDSGTSGVNEQFF.

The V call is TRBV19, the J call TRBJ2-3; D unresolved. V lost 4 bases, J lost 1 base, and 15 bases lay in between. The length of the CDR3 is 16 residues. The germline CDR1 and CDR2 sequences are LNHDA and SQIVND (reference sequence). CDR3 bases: TGTGCCAGTAGTACCGGACGGGCGGATCGCACAGATACGCAGTATTTT. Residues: CASSTGRADRTDTQYF.

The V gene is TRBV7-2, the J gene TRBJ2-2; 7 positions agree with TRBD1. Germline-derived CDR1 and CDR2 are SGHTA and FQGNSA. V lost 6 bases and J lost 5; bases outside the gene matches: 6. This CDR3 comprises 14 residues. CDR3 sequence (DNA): TGTGCCAGCAGACCGACAGGGTCTACCGGGGAGCTGTTTTTT. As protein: CASRPTGSTGELFF.

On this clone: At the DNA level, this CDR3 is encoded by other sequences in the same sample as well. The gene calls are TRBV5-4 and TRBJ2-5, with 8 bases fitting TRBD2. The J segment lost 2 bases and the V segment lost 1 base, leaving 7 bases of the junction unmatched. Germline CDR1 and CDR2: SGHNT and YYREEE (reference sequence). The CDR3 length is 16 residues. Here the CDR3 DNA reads TGTGCCAGCAGCTTGTCCCAGCGGGGGCCTCAAGAGACCCAGTACTTC. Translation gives CASSLSQRGPQETQYF.

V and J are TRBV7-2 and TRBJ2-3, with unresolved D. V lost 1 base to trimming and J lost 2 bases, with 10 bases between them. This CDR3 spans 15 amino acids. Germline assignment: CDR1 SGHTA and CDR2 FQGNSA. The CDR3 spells CASSLGQASTDTQYF. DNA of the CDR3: TGTGCCAGCAGCTTAGGGCAGGCATCCACAGATACGCAGTATTTT.

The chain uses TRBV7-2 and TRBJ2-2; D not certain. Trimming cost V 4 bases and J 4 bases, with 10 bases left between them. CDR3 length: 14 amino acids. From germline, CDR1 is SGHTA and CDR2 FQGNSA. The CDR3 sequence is CASSSLTVTGELFF. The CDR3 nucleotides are TGTGCCAGCAGCTCGTTGACGGTCACCGGGGAGCTGTTTTTT.

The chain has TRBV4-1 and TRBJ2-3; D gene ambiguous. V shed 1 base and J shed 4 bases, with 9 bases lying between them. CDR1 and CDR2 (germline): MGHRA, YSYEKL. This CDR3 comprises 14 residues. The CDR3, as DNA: TGCGCCAGCAGCCAAGCTCGTAGTCCAGATACGCAGTATTTT. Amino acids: CASSQARSPDTQYF.

CDR3 DNA sequence: TGTGCCAGCAGCGTAGGGGGGACAGTCGTAGAAAAACTGTTTTTT. Translating gives CASSVGGTVVEKLFF. The V gene is TRBV9, the J gene TRBJ1-4; 7 bases map to TRBD1. This CDR3 has 15 residues. The germline V gene has CDR1 SGDLS and CDR2 YYNGEE. V lost 0 bases to trimming and J lost 8 bases; unmatched junction nucleotides: 7.

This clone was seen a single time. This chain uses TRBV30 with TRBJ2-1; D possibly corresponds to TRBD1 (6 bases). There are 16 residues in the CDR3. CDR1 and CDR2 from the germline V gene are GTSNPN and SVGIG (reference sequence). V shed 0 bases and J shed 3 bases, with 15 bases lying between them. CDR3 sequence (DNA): TGTGCCTGGAGTGTACGTAACAGGGCGAACTACAATGAGCAGTTCTTC. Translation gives CAWSVRNRANYNEQFF.

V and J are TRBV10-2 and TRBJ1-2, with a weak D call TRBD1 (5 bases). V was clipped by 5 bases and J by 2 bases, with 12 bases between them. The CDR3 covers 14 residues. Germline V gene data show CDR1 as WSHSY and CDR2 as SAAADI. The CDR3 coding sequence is TGCGCCAGCAGTTCGGGACCGCCGAACTATGGCTACACCTTC. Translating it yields CASSSGPPNYGYTF.

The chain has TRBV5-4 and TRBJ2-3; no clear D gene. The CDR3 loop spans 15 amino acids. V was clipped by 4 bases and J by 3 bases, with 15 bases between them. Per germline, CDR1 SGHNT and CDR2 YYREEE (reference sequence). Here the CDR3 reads CASSPGPTPTDTQYF. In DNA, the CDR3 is TGTGCCAGCAGCCCCGGACCCACTCCTACAGATACGCAGTATTTT.

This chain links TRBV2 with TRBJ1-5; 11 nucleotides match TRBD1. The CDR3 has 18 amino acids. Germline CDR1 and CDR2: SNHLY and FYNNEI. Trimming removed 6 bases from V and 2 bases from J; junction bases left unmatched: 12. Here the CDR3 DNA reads TGTGCCAGCAGAGGGGACAGGGGGTCCACGGGAGGCAATCAGCCCCAGCATTTT. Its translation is CASRGDRGSTGGNQPQHF.

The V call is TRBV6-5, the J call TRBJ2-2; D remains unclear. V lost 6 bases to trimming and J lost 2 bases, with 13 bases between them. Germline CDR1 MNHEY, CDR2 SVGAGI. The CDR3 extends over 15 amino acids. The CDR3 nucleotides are TGTGCCAGCAGCCCTCGGACGGCTAACACCGGGGAGCTGTTTTTT. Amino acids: CASSPRTANTGELFF.

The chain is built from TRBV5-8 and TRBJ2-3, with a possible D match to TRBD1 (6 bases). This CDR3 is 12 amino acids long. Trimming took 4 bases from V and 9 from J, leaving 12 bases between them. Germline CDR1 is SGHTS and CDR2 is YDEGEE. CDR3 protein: CASSLPGVTQYF. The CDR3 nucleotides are TGTGCCAGCAGCCTGCCAGGGGTCACGCAGTATTTT.